The 5 T cell receptor beta chains reported below all come from one sample, sequenced in a study of blood T cell repertoires in COVID-19. Method: immunoSEQ multiplex PCR; TCRdb's copy keeps in-frame clones and lacks some. In the table there are 60,000 or so clones, 65% to 85% of which are singletons. Source material: peripheral blood. These receptors were obtained from a man between 60 and 70 years old with acute or convalescent COVID-19.

The J gene is TRBJ1-2, the V gene TRBV21-1; the table's D call TRBD1 went unverified against the DNA. TRBV21-1 is labeled a pseudogene. The CDR3 sequence is 16 residues long. The CDR3 here is CASSNPPGQGPDGYTF. CDR3 bases: TGTGCCAGCAGCAACCCACCAGGACAGGGGCCCGATGGCTACACCTTC.

The V gene is TRBV7-2, the J gene TRBJ2-7; possible D gene TRBD1, 6 bases. Germline CDR1 SGHTA, CDR2 FQGNSA. The CDR3 is made up of 15 amino acids. Trimming took off 4 bases at V and 3 bases at J, with 16 bases between the two ends. The CDR3 reads CASSYRGQGSYEQYF. The CDR3, as DNA: TGTGCCAGCAGCTACCGTGGGCAGGGGAGCTACGAGCAGTACTTC. Variable domain in full (rest from reference TRBV7-2 and TRBJ2-7): GAGVSQSPSNKVTEKGKDVELRCDPISGHTALYWYRQSLGQGLEFLIYFQGNSAPDKSGLPSDRFSAERTGGSVSTLTIQRTQQEDSAVYLCASSYRGQGSYEQYFGPGTRLTVT.

This chain connects TRBV7-2 to TRBJ1-4; TRBD1 agrees at 11 bases. The CDR3 runs to 15 residues. The germline V gene encodes CDR1 SGHTA and CDR2 FQGNSA. V was clipped by 5 bases and J by 10 bases; unmatched bases: 9. CDR3 region: CASSKGDRGAGKLFF. DNA of the CDR3: TGTGCCAGCAGCAAAGGGGACAGGGGGGCGGGAAAACTGTTTTTT. The variable domain in full, completed from reference TRBV7-2 and TRBJ1-4, reads GAGVSQSPSNKVTEKGKDVELRCDPISGHTALYWYRQSLGQGLEFLIYFQGNSAPDKSGLPSDRFSAERTGGSVSTLTIQRTQQEDSAVYLCASSKGDRGAGKLFFGSGTQLSVL.

The chain recombines TRBV7-9 with TRBJ2-5; no reliable D call. The germline CDR1 and CDR2 sequences are SEHNR and FQNEAQ (reference sequence). The V end was cut by 5 bases, the J end by 7 bases, with 20 bases between. This CDR3 has 15 residues. CDR3 sequence (DNA): TGTGCCAGCAGCCCCGGAGAGATGACCCGTCCGACCCAGTACTTC. Protein: CASSPGEMTRPTQYF.

The rearrangement uses TRBV7-2 and TRBJ2-1; TRBD2 is a possible D gene (6 bases). CDR3 length equals 14 residues. The germline gives CDR1 SGHTA, CDR2 FQGNSA. V was cut by 5 bases and J by 7 bases, with 15 bases left in between. CDR3 bases: TGTGCCAGCAGCCCTTCGGGACTCACGAATGAGCAGTTCTTC. This gives the protein CASSPSGLTNEQFF.